A single sample gave rise to the 5 T cell receptor beta chains below, sequenced in a study of blood T cell repertoires in COVID-19 (dated by TCRdb to 2020 to 2021). The library was made by the immunoSEQ multiplex PCR assay. Sourced from immuneACCESS, this table was stored by TCRdb with only in-frame sequences that have V and J called. A share of the clones is absent; for the studies checked, an unresolved V gene accounts for under half, and the remainder has no known explanation. Here the sample has around 20,000 clones; 70% to 90% occur a single time. In total, the top ten clones hold 20% to 30% of the sample. The sample consisted of peripheral blood. Every receptor here comes from a human donor with active COVID-19. The donor label of this sample is uncertain.

Only one count was recorded for this clone. The chain combines TRBV27 with TRBJ1-1, with D maybe TRBD1 (6 bases). This CDR3 contains 16 residues. Germline V lookup: CDR1 MNHEY, CDR2 SMNVEV (reference sequence). Trimming took 5 bases from V and 0 from J, leaving 16 bases between them. Written as DNA, the CDR3 is TGTGCCAGCAGTCCGGACAGATTATTAATGAACACTGAAGCTTTCTTT. Protein sequence: CASSPDRLLMNTEAFF.

This clone was observed a few times. V and J are TRBV29-1 and TRBJ1-1; D is unclear. Germline loops: CDR1 SQVTM, CDR2 ANQGSEA. Deletions cut 8 bases from V and 1 base from J, with 11 bases between. The CDR3 has 12 residues. The CDR3 spells CSTQEGNTEAFF. Here the CDR3 DNA reads TGCAGCACTCAAGAGGGGAACACTGAAGCTTTCTTT. The whole variable domain, filled in from reference TRBV29-1 and TRBJ1-1, reads SAVISQKPSRDICQRGTSLTIQCQVDSQVTMMFWYRQQPGQSLTLIATANQGSEATYESGFVIDKFPISRPNLTFSTLTVSNMSPEDSSIYLCSTQEGNTEAFFGQGTRLTVV.

The chain has TRBV19 and TRBJ2-7; 9 nucleotides line up with TRBD1. Losses at the gene ends were 7 bases for V and 5 bases for J; bases not matched to a gene: 6. This CDR3 has 13 residues. Germline CDR1 reads LNHDA; CDR2 reads SQIVND (reference sequence). The CDR3 spells CASKRQGEHEQYF. The DNA for the CDR3 is TGTGCCAGTAAAAGACAGGGGGAACACGAGCAGTACTTC.

This chain links TRBV18 with TRBJ2-1, with no clear D. This CDR3 is 13 amino acids long. The germline V gene encodes CDR1 KGHSH and CDR2 LQKENI. V lost 5 bases to trimming and J lost 5 bases, with 10 bases between them. The DNA for the CDR3 is TGTGCCAGCTCAACGGGTTCCAACAATGAGCAGTTCTTC. The encoded protein is CASSTGSNNEQFF.

V gene TRBV4-3 combines with J gene TRBJ2-7, with 10 bases fitting TRBD2. Germline trimming cut 0 bases from V and 3 bases from J; bases unmatched to any gene: 11. Looked up from germline, CDR1 is LGHNA and CDR2 is YSLEER. The CDR3 extends over 18 amino acids. Written as DNA, the CDR3 is TGCGCCAGCAGCCAAGACGCCGCCTCTAGCGGGAGTTACTACGAGCAGTACTTC. This encodes CASSQDAASSGSYYEQYF.